Below are 9 T cell receptor beta chains sequenced from a single sample in a study of blood T cell repertoires in COVID-19. Assay used: immunoSEQ multiplex PCR; TCRdb lists only in-frame clones, some missing. The data contain tens of thousands of clones, about 85% of them singletons. Material for sequencing was peripheral blood. These receptors all come from a human donor in a cohort sampled during active COVID-19.

The chain uses TRBV27 and TRBJ1-6; 8 bases match TRBD1. Looked up from germline, CDR1 is MNHEY and CDR2 is SMNVEV (reference sequence). V lost 4 bases, J lost 9 bases, and 2 bases stayed unmatched. The CDR3 is 13 amino acids. The CDR3 DNA reads as TGTGCCAGCAGTTACAGGGGGGGTTCACCCCTCCACTTT. It is translated as CASSYRGGSPLHF.

The chain carries TRBV19 and TRBJ1-2, with D perhaps matching TRBD1 (6 bases). Per germline, CDR1 LNHDA and CDR2 SQIVND (reference sequence). The CDR3 loop spans 13 amino acids. The ends were cut back, 10 bases at V and 4 bases at J, with 16 bases in the middle. The CDR3 reads CATSSGTPYGYTF. The CDR3 region has the DNA TGTGCCACCTCCTCCGGGACACCCTATGGCTACACCTTC.

V is TRBV6-4 and J is TRBJ2-3, with 11 bases fitting TRBD2. The CDR3 contains 16 residues. V shed 6 bases, J shed 1 base, and the junction held 6 bases outside the gene matches. Germline CDR1 MRHNA, CDR2 SNTAGT. The CDR3 sequence: CASSQEGLAGTDTQYF. Written as DNA, the CDR3 is TGTGCCAGCAGCCAGGAGGGACTAGCGGGCACAGATACGCAGTATTTT.

The V and J genes are TRBV19 and TRBJ2-1, with 8 positions matching TRBD1. Trimming took 6 bases from V and 10 from J; bases not matched to a gene: 5. The CDR3 runs to 12 residues. CDR1 and CDR2 from the germline V gene are LNHDA and SQIVND (reference sequence). CDR3 DNA sequence: TGTGCCAGTAGGGACAGGGTCGGGGAGCAGTTCTTC. As protein: CASRDRVGEQFF.

This clone was observed many times. The genes are TRBV7-9 and TRBJ1-4; the match to TRBD1 covers 7 bases. The germline V gene encodes CDR1 SEHNR and CDR2 FQNEAQ (reference sequence). J gave up 12 bases and V 2 bases, and 0 bases lay outside the gene matches. CDR3 length equals 11 residues. CDR3: CASSLQGELFF. CDR3 in DNA: TGTGCCAGCAGCTTACAGGGGGAACTGTTTTTT.

This chain joins TRBV6-4 and TRBJ1-4; D possibly corresponds to TRBD1 (5 bases). The CDR3 is 15 residues long. Germline V gene sequence: CDR1 MRHNA, CDR2 SNTAGT. Trimming left V 2 bases short and J 8 bases short, with 15 bases between. CDR3 sequence (DNA): TGTGCCAGCAGTGACGGACGGAGGGGTGAGGAAAAACTGTTTTTT. It translates to CASSDGRRGEEKLFF.

The chain joins TRBV12-2 to TRBJ2-2; TRBD1, the table's D call, lacks a check against the DNA. TRBV12-2 has pseudogene status. This CDR3 has 17 residues. The CDR3 nucleotides read TGTGCAAGTCCCCTGGTTGTGGGCCGCCTCAACACCGGGGAGCTGTTTTTT. This translates into CASPLVVGRLNTGELFF.

The J gene is TRBJ1-2, the V gene TRBV28, with 7 nucleotides matching TRBD1. The CDR3 consists of 15 residues. J was trimmed by 8 bases and V by 9 bases; bases with no gene match: 18. Looked up from germline, CDR1 is MDHEN and CDR2 is SYDVKM. This CDR3 is CASSGGDSGLGGYTF. In DNA, the CDR3 is TGTGCCAGTAGTGGAGGGGACAGTGGCCTTGGCGGCTACACCTTC.

The rearrangement joins TRBV6-5 to TRBJ1-1; 8 bases fit TRBD1. CDR1 and CDR2 from the germline V gene are MNHEY and SVGAGI. Unmatched junction bases numbered 12, after V lost 6 bases and J lost 6 bases. The CDR3 spans 15 residues. CDR3 sequence reads: CASSSDRGLYSEAFF. The CDR3 nucleotides read TGTGCCAGCAGCTCCGACAGGGGTTTGTACTCTGAAGCTTTCTTT.